This is a list of T cell receptor beta chains from one sample in a study of long-term antiretroviral therapy in people with HIV. Profiled with immunoSEQ multiplex PCR; TCRdb holds only in-frame clones, not every one. The sample contains approximately 35,000 clones, approximately 95% of which appear only once. The source was unsorted PBMCs, collected around 5 years after starting antiretroviral therapy. The receptors stem from a woman in her fifties or sixties with HIV. The CDR3 runs from the conserved cysteine through the conserved F or W. A D gene is named only where the DNA matches it firmly. Expanded clones get a size class; other rows say once, few or many, or leave the size out.

v_call,clone_size,d_call,j_call,cdr3_nt,cdr3_aa
TRBV30,-,TRBD2,TRBJ2-7,TGTGCCTGGAGCCTAAGGCTAGCGGGGCCGCGTCCCTACGAGCAGTACTTC,CAWSLRLAGPRPYEQYF
TRBV30,once,TRBD1,TRBJ1-5,TGTGCCTGGAGTGCGGACAGGGAGCCCCAGCATTTT,CAWSADREPQHF
TRBV27,-,-,TRBJ2-3,TGTGCCAGCAGTTCCCAGTTCGCTAGCACAGATACGCAGTATTTT,CASSSQFASTDTQYF
TRBV2,-,-,TRBJ2-3,TGTGCCAGCAGTAGGGAAGGTAGATTTACAGATACGCAGTATTTT,CASSREGRFTDTQYF
TRBV27,-,TRBD1,TRBJ1-2,TGTGCCAGCAGAGATACAGGGGACTATGGCTACACCTTC,CASRDTGDYGYTF
TRBV5-1,-,-,TRBJ1-1,TGCGCCAGCCGGGACACGATCGACACTGAAGCTTTCTTT,CASRDTIDTEAFF
TRBV7-3,-,-,TRBJ1-2,TGTGCCAGTGGGGTAGCTAACTATGGCTACACCTTC,CASGVANYGYTF
TRBV19,once,TRBD1,TRBJ2-2,TGTGCCAGTCGGACAGGGGGTATGGCGAACACCGGGGAGCTGTTTTTT,CASRTGGMANTGELFF
TRBV5-5,-,-,TRBJ2-1,TGTGCCAGCAGCTTCTCCTCAAGATCTTTTGGCCTTAATGAGCAGTTCTTC,CASSFSSRSFGLNEQFF
TRBV5-5,-,TRBD1,TRBJ2-2,TGTGCCAGCAGCTCCCGGACAGGCGCCACCGGGGAGCTGTTTTTT,CASSSRTGATGELFF
TRBV6-1,-,TRBD1,TRBJ1-4,TGTGCCAGCAGTACCGGGACAGAAAATGAAAAACTGTTTTTT,CASSTGTENEKLFF
TRBV4-3,-,-,TRBJ1-2,TGCGCCAGCAGCCAGTTGTCAGGGGAATATGGCTACACCTTC,CASSQLSGEYGYTF
TRBV27,-,-,TRBJ1-2,TGTGCCAGCAGTTTATCAGAGGGTGGGCTTAGACGCTATGGCTACACCTTC,CASSLSEGGLRRYGYTF
TRBV10-3,-,-,TRBJ1-1,TGTGCCATCAGTGAGTACAGAGACACTGAAGCTTTCTTT,CAISEYRDTEAFF
TRBV5-1,-,-,TRBJ2-5,TGCGCCAGCAGCCAAATGTTTAGGGATCAAGAGACCCAGTACTTC,CASSQMFRDQETQYF
TRBV4-1,-,TRBD2,TRBJ2-3,TGCGCCAGCAGCTTGACTAGCCAGAGTTCGACAGATACGCAGTATTTT,CASSLTSQSSTDTQYF
TRBV27,once,-,TRBJ1-1,TGTGCCAGCAGTTTGTCAAGGAACACTGAAGCTTTCTTT,CASSLSRNTEAFF
TRBV27,-,TRBD1,TRBJ1-4,TGTGCCAGCAGTAAGGGACAGGGAGTTAATGAAAAACTGTTTTTT,CASSKGQGVNEKLFF
TRBV19,-,-,TRBJ1-1,TGTGCCAGTAGTGTGCGGTGGGGCGGCCTTGAAGCTTTCTTT,CASSVRWGGLEAFF
TRBV9,-,TRBD1,TRBJ2-1,TGTGCCAGCAGCGCCTCCCTGGGGACAGCTTACAATGAGCAGTTCTTC,CASSASLGTAYNEQFF
TRBV4-2,-,TRBD2,TRBJ2-3,TGTGCCAGCAGCCAAAGAGCGGGGGGCACAGATACGCAGTATTTT,CASSQRAGGTDTQYF
TRBV9,-,-,TRBJ2-4,TGTGCCAGCAGTGTAGGAGTTCGTGACATTCAGTACTTC,CASSVGVRDIQYF
TRBV7-9,-,TRBD1,TRBJ1-1,TGTGCCAGCACCTCCGGGACAGGGAGAAACACTGAAGCTTTCTTT,CASTSGTGRNTEAFF
TRBV5-1,-,-,TRBJ2-1,TGCGCCAGCAGCTTGGGGGGGGCGGGACAGATGAACAATGAGCAGTTCTTC,CASSLGGAGQMNNEQFF
TRBV7-2,-,-,TRBJ2-2,TGTGCCAGCAGCCACGCGGGGCCCGGGGAGCTGTTTTTT,CASSHAGPGELFF
TRBV6-5,-,-,TRBJ1-5,TGTGCCAGCAGTTACTCGCAGAGCAATCAGCCCCAGCATTTT,CASSYSQSNQPQHF
TRBV4-3,once,TRBD2,TRBJ2-3,TGCGCCAGCAGCCAAGCGGGGGGTCCCACAGATACGCAGTATTTT,CASSQAGGPTDTQYF
TRBV5-1,-,-,TRBJ2-7,TGCGCCAGCAGCCCCGGGGTGCTAGGACAGAACTACGAGCAGTACTTC,CASSPGVLGQNYEQYF
TRBV7-8,-,-,TRBJ1-1,TGTGCCAGCAGCTTCTCCGGGAGCCCATCTGAAGCTTTCTTT,CASSFSGSPSEAFF
TRBV6-5,-,TRBD1,TRBJ1-2,TGTGCCAGCAGCCGCGGACAGGGGGATGGCTACACCTTC,CASSRGQGDGYTF
TRBV7-9,-,-,TRBJ1-5,TGTGCCAGCAGCGCTACAATGGGCAATCAGCCCCAGCATTTT,CASSATMGNQPQHF
TRBV6-5,-,-,TRBJ1-5,TGTGCCAGCAGCGCAGGGAGGAATCAGCCCCAGCATTTT,CASSAGRNQPQHF
TRBV7-3,-,TRBD1,TRBJ1-2,TGTGCCAGCAGCCCGGACAGGGGGTATGGCTACACCTTC,CASSPDRGYGYTF
TRBV4-2,once,-,TRBJ2-1,TGTGCCAGCGGAATCCAAGGGGATGAGCAGTTCTTC,CASGIQGDEQFF
TRBV7-9,-,TRBD2,TRBJ2-3,TGTGCCCTTTCTAGCGGGGGGTATCAAGATACGCAGTATTTT,CALSSGGYQDTQYF
TRBV7-9,-,-,TRBJ2-3,TGTGCCAGCAGCTTAGAGGGAAGGACAGATACGCAGTATTTT,CASSLEGRTDTQYF
TRBV21-1,-,-,TRBJ2-2,TGTGCCAGCAGCCCTGGAAGCAGTCACACCGGGGAGCTGTTTTTT,CASSPGSSHTGELFF
TRBV21-1,-,-,TRBJ2-4,TGTGCCTCCGGGTGGGTGCGACAGTACAAAAACATTCAGTACTTC,CASGWVRQYKNIQYF
TRBV6-5,-,-,TRBJ2-7,TGTGCCAGCAGTTACGGTCAGCGTTCCTACGAGCAGTACTTC,CASSYGQRSYEQYF
TRBV27,-,-,TRBJ2-3,TGTGCCAGCAGTACGATGAGACTGGGAGTGATTGATACGCAGTATTTT,CASSTMRLGVIDTQYF
TRBV2,-,-,TRBJ2-3,TGTGCCAGCACGGCGGGTACGCAGTATTTT,CASTAGTQYF
TRBV5-1,-,-,TRBJ2-5,TGCGCCAGCAGGCCTGGGGCTGAAGAGACCCAGTACTTC,CASRPGAEETQYF